This TCR beta chain appears in the sequencing data of a study of blood T cell repertoires in COVID-19. Overall study: Some COVID-19 samples were acute and others convalescent; all came from the United States, Italy and Spain. T cells, B-cell-depleted T cells, or PBMCs provided the cDNA or gDNA that served as material.

In the authors' workflow: It was from reference gene primer amplification that nucleated cell counts were estimated. The method was immunoSEQ multiplex PCR; TCRdb's version includes in-frame clones alone and lacks a portion of them. V and J calls and clone size are those listed in that table; D and trimming were worked out from the DNA. The repertoire has approximately 59,000 clones, over 75% of them found once; the top ten carry approximately 3.5%. The CDR3 totals 16 residues. CDR1 and CDR2 (germline): SGHTA, FQGNSA. Germline trimming cut 4 bases from V and 4 bases from J; bases unmatched to any gene: 7. This clone is a singleton in its sample.

Input material: peripheral blood. The chain couples TRBV7-2 to TRBJ2-3; TRBD2 aligns across 11 bases. The sequence was collected from a woman older than 75 with acute or convalescent COVID-19. For the CDR3, the DNA is TGTGCCAGCAGCTCCAGACTAGCGGGACGGGCAGATACGCAGTATTTT. Its translation: CASSSRLAGRADTQYF. The whole variable domain, remainder taken from reference TRBV7-2 and TRBJ2-3, is GAGVSQSPSNKVTEKGKDVELRCDPISGHTALYWYRQSLGQGLEFLIYFQGNSAPDKSGLPSDRFSAERTGGSVSTLTIQRTQQEDSAVYLCASSSRLAGRADTQYFGPGTRLTVL.